This T cell receptor beta chain was retrieved from a study of blood T cell repertoires in COVID-19. Methods used by the authors: For nucleated cells, counts were estimated from reference gene primer amplification. Repertoires were generated with immunoSEQ multiplex PCR, while TCRdb's copy carries only in-frame clones and drops some. That table is the source of V, J and clone size, and D and trimming were worked out from the DNA. The table shows a few hundred thousand clones, with 80% to 85% occurring only once. In its sample, this clone was seen once. Cohorts were based on clinical histories the participants reported. Germline V lookup: CDR1 MNHEY, CDR2 SVGAGI. Trimming removed 8 bases at V and 0 bases at J, with 11 bases between. The CDR3 length is 14 residues.

The source of this sequence is a man aged 50 to 60 who had recovered from COVID-19. V is TRBV6-5 and J is TRBJ2-1; tentatively, D is TRBD1 (7 bases). The sequenced sample was PBMCs or T cells enriched from blood (not recorded which). The CDR3 region is CASHRGLSYNEQFF. CDR3 sequence (DNA): TGTGCCAGCCACAGGGGACTCTCCTACAATGAGCAGTTCTTC.